These 16 T cell receptor beta chains were sequenced from one sample in a study of blood T cells in healthy people across ages. The use of a sample-barcoded 5' primer and a J-beta primer mix characterized a second PCR of roughly 6 to 11 cycles. TCRdb recomputed calls from the 5' RACE reads with MiXCR, one row per CDR3 protein. The repertoire holds about 680,000 distinct CDR3 sequences, with around 48% as singletons. Input material: blood. The receptors were sampled from an older woman in good health.

The gene calls are TRBV12-3 or TRBV12-4 and TRBJ2-3; 9 nucleotides match TRBD1. V lost 5 bases and J lost 6; bases outside the gene matches: 15. The length of the CDR3 is 17 residues. The CDR3 is CASSPGQGGKHVDTQYF. The DNA for the CDR3 is TGTGCCAGCAGTCCGGGACAGGGAGGAAAACATGTGGATACGCAGTATTTT.

V and J are TRBV27 and TRBJ1-5, with 7 bases aligning to TRBD1. The CDR3 covers 15 residues. Looked up from germline, CDR1 is MNHEY and CDR2 is SMNVEV (reference sequence). V lost 2 bases, J lost 6 bases, and 7 bases stayed unmatched. The CDR3 nucleotides are TGTGCCAGCAGTTTAACCCCGGCAGGGGGTCAGCCCCAGCATTTT. This translates into CASSLTPAGGQPQHF.

This chain joins TRBV6-2 or TRBV6-3 and TRBJ2-5; no clear D gene. The germline V gene has CDR1 MNHEY and CDR2 SVGEGT. The CDR3 contains 16 residues. V lost 0 bases, J lost 0 bases, and 11 bases lay in between. The CDR3 is CASSYSSGPYQETQYF. For the CDR3, the DNA is TGTGCCAGCAGTTACTCGTCAGGCCCGTACCAAGAGACCCAGTACTTC.

The chain employs TRBV5-1 and TRBJ1-1; D is unresolved. Germline CDR1 and CDR2: SGHRS and YFSETQ. The CDR3 runs to 14 residues. V was pared by 0 bases and J by 4 bases, with 10 bases between. Here the CDR3 reads CASSLADTGTEAFF. The CDR3 nucleotides read TGCGCCAGCAGCTTGGCCGATACGGGCACTGAAGCTTTCTTT. Complete variable domain (other parts from reference TRBV5-1 and TRBJ1-1): KAGVTQTPRYLIKTRGQQVTLSCSPISGHRSVSWYQQTPGQGLQFLFEYFSETQRNKGNFPGRFSGRQFSNSRSEMNVSTLELGDSALYLCASSLADTGTEAFFGQGTRLTVV.

Note on this clonotype: One end of the junction fails to match germline, which may point to a read error. The chain couples TRBV7-9 to TRBJ2-4; no firm D call. Matching the DNA end better, TRBJ2-7 makes the J call doubtful. CDR1 and CDR2 from the germline V gene are SEHNR and FQNEAQ (reference sequence). The CDR3 runs 15 residues. This chain's CDR3 is CAGSPGSWSEYEQYF. The CDR3 nucleotides read TGTGCCGGCAGCCCTGGTAGTTGGTCGGAATACGAGCAGTACTTC.

This clonotype was seen only a few times. The chain carries TRBV4-3 and TRBJ2-3; D uncertain. CDR3 size: 14 residues. The germline gives CDR1 LGHNA, CDR2 YSLEER. V lost 0 bases to trimming and J lost 6 bases, with 10 bases between them. The CDR3 coding sequence is TGCGCCAGCAGCCAAGATCAGTGGGTGGATACGCAGTATTTT. Translation: CASSQDQWVDTQYF.

Worth noting for this clonotype: The junction departs from the called germline gene at one end, perhaps through a read error. The rearrangement joins TRBV28 to TRBJ2-5; TRBD2 might be the D (6 bases). CDR1 and CDR2 from the germline V gene are MDHEN and SYDVKM. The CDR3 runs 13 residues. The CDR3 region is CACSGGHGETQYF. The DNA of the CDR3 is TGTGCCTGCAGTGGAGGGCACGGGGAGACCCAGTACTTC.

The chain employs TRBV5-1 and TRBJ2-1, with 9 bases lining up with TRBD2. There are 16 residues in the CDR3. Germline CDR1 and CDR2: SGHRS and YFSETQ. The J segment lost 5 bases and the V segment lost 0 bases, leaving 6 bases of the junction unmatched. Written as DNA, the CDR3 is TGCGCCAGCAGCTTGGACCCTAGCGGGACCGACAATGAGCAGTTCTTC. Residues: CASSLDPSGTDNEQFF.

The chain is built from TRBV24-1 and TRBJ2-3; 12 bases fit TRBD2. J gave up 5 bases and V 11 bases, and 4 bases lay outside the gene matches. CDR3 length: 13 amino acids. Germline loops: CDR1 KGHDR, CDR2 SFDVKD. The CDR3 DNA sequence: TGTGCCAGCGGACTAGCGGGACGAGATACGCAGTATTTT. This codes for CASGLAGRDTQYF.

This sequence joins TRBV7-2 and TRBJ2-7; tentative D call: TRBD1 (5 bases). CDR1 is SGHTA and CDR2 is FQGNSA in the germline V gene. The CDR3 extends over 14 amino acids. The V end was cut by 5 bases, the J end by 2 bases, with 13 bases between. The CDR3 is CASSPDRQTYEQYF. The CDR3 DNA reads as TGTGCCAGCAGCCCTGATAGACAGACCTACGAGCAGTACTTC.

To note about this clonotype: The junction differs from germline at one of its ends, possibly a read error. Here the CDR3 DNA reads TGTGCCAGCAGCCTAGCTCGACTTCCAGGGGGCTACGAGCAGTACTTC. This encodes CASSLARLPGGYEQYF. The chain carries TRBV7-2 and TRBJ2-4, with 7 bases lining up with TRBD1. The last part of the DNA fits TRBJ2-7 better; the J call may be wrong. Germline V gene sequence: CDR1 SGHTA, CDR2 FQGNSA. The CDR3 consists of 16 residues.

The chain uses TRBV7-9 and TRBJ2-5; 10 positions agree with TRBD1. The J call is in doubt because the DNA end fits TRBJ2-7 better. Per the germline V gene, CDR1 is SEHNR and CDR2 is FQNEAQ (reference sequence). CDR3 length equals 15 residues. The DNA for the CDR3 is TGTGCCAGCAGCTTAGGGGACAGGGGACGGATCGAGCAGTACTTC. It yields the protein CASSLGDRGRIEQYF.

The chain links TRBV20-1 to TRBJ1-5; unclear D gene. This CDR3 has 13 residues. In germline, CDR1 is DFQATT, CDR2 SNEGSKA (reference sequence). Trimming took 2 bases from V and 0 from J, leaving 5 bases between them. The CDR3 nucleotides are TGCAGTGCTAGAACCCCTAGCAATCAGCCCCAGCATTTT. Its translation: CSARTPSNQPQHF.

This clonotype was counted a few times. The CDR3 reads CASSFSGGEETQYF. CDR3 nucleotide sequence: TGTGCCAGCAGCTTCTCGGGCGGGGAAGAGACCCAGTACTTC. The chain recombines TRBV7-3 with TRBJ2-5, with D perhaps matching TRBD2 (6 bases). The CDR3 runs 14 residues. The germline CDR1 and CDR2 sequences are SGHTA and FQGTGA. With 3 bases removed from V and 3 bases from J, the gap between germline ends came to 11 bases.

This clonotype was counted only a few times. The CDR3 region has the DNA TGCAGTGCTATAGCACCTTTAGGACAGGGGCCCTCAGATACGCAGTATTTT. It translates to CSAIAPLGQGPSDTQYF. This rearrangement joins TRBV20-1 to TRBJ2-3; TRBD1 aligns across 9 bases. CDR1 and CDR2 from the germline V gene are DFQATT and SNEGSKA (reference sequence). CDR3 length equals 17 residues. The trim removed 4 bases at V and 4 bases at J, leaving 15 bases unmatched.

The gene calls are TRBV10-3 and TRBJ1-6; D is unresolved. Germline V gene data show CDR1 as ENHRY and CDR2 as SYGVKD. The CDR3 has 16 amino acids. V lost 6 bases and J lost 2, with 14 bases in between. In DNA, the CDR3 is TGTGCCATCAGGGAGGGCCTAGGGACCTATAATTCACCCCTCCACTTT. This sequence encodes CAIREGLGTYNSPLHF.